This T cell receptor beta chain emerged from a study of T cells in Graves' hyperthyroidism and ophthalmopathy (dated by TCRdb to 2018 to 2020). At the level of the whole study: Peripheral blood samples were taken at initial diagnosis, before any treatment was given. To identify distinguishing TCR V-J signatures, a discovery cohort of about 95 patients was used, comprising 43 with Graves' ophthalmopathy and around 60 with stable Graves' hyperthyroidism. Prospective prediction of ophthalmopathy was tested in an independent validation cohort of approximately 19 hyperthyroidism patients and 17 patients who later progressed to ophthalmopathy. The approximately 100 discovery patients were divided at random into training and test sets in a 7:3 ratio. In about 6 Graves' hyperthyroidism patients, the study also compared T-cell repertoires from thyroid tissue with T-cell repertoires from blood. After blood sampling, hyperthyroidism patients were treated with methimazole at a starting dose of 30 mg daily, and ophthalmopathy patients were treated with high-dose intravenous methylprednisolone. TCR Vbeta CDR3 sequencing of some 140 peripheral blood samples (43 ophthalmopathy, some 75 hyperthyroidism and about 17 progressor patients) is reported in the paper. Broad study findings and their caveats: A 13 V-J signature model separated ophthalmopathy from stable hyperthyroidism, with 87.88% sensitivity and 81.08% specificity in cross-validation and 80%/75% in testing. Most expanded thyroid clonotypes (frequency above 0.001) were also found in blood, which suggests that blood repertoires may mirror thyroid immune responses. In validation, the model predicted progression to ophthalmopathy with about 71% sensitivity and 72% to 85% specificity, a median of about six months before onset. No statistical method was used to fix the sample size in advance, and group allocation was not hidden from the investigators.

In regard to this clonotype: Its antigen has not been determined. Base qualities are missing; no much larger clone stands one base away.

TCR beta CDR3 regions were amplified from RNA transcripts. The first round of RT-PCR for the TCR CDR3 was performed with the HTBI primer set and the Qiagen OneStep RT-PCR kit. A second multiplex PCR round built the libraries, followed by size selection and purification. The libraries were sequenced on an Illumina HiSeq2000 using paired-end 100 bp reads. Regarding the original processing steps: Raw data were processed with SOAPnuke, discarding reads with adapters, uncalled bases, mean Phred below 15, or no exact constant-primer or identifier match. High-quality paired reads were merged using COPE v1.2.5, and each unique nucleotide sequence was defined as a clonotype. Clonotypes were aligned to IMGT TRBV, TRBD and TRBJ reference segments using MiTCR v1.1. Only V-J combinations with frequency above 0.0001, covering about 99% of repertoires, were analysed. The TCS score was defined as F50 (clonal expansion) divided by E x V (chaos), with BLOSUM62-based TCRdist calculated between CDR3 peptides within each V-J. Welch's t-statistics and random forest reduced 450 to 600 V-J features to under 15, which were used in a naive Bayes classifier (R e1071). TCRdb's own reprocessing of the public reads used fastp at Q25 and MiXCR and kept productive beta chains. Each entry is one CDR3 protein sequence, shown with its most common DNA and genes. The authors' filters were not applied to this entry. Here the sample has 550,000 to 600,000 distinct CDR3 sequences; approximately 15% occur a single time. Of the sample, 7.1% falls within the top ten clones.

The germline V gene encodes CDR1 LNHDA and CDR2 SQIVND (reference sequence). From cysteine to phenylalanine, the CDR3 is 13 amino acids long. The CDR3 DNA has 39 bases and is translated from base 1. V is clipped by 5 bases and J by 4 bases, and the sequence between their germline boundaries is 11 bases long. Ophthalmopathy patients had moderately to severely active disease, with a Clinical Activity Score of 3 or more, a NOSPECS grade of 4 or more, and a disease duration of less than 3 months. Any patient with an uncontrolled infection, another autoimmune disease, pregnancy or lactation was excluded. Diagnoses were based on clinical symptoms, serum thyroxine and TRAb, thyroid ultrasound and orbital computed tomography. Ficoll-Paque density gradient centrifugation was used to isolate PBMCs from 8.5 to 10 ml of fresh peripheral blood. Total RNA was extracted with Trizol reagent, and quality was checked on an Agilent 2100 Bioanalyzer.

The rearranged chain carries TRBV19 and TRBJ1-2; too little of a D gene remains to name it. This TCR was recovered from a young woman with Graves' ophthalmopathy. The sample taken for sequencing was blood. The CDR3 region: CASSRGLGYGYTF. The sequence in DNA is TGTGCCAGTAGTCGCGGATTAGGCTATGGCTACACCTTC. This CDR3, with the reference TRBV19 and TRBJ1-2 proteins standing in past its ends, gives the full variable domain DGGITQSPKYLFRKEGQNVTLSCEQNLNHDAMYWYRQDPGQGLRLIYYSQIVNDFQKGDIAEGYSVSREKKESFPLTVTSAQKNPTAFYLCASSRGLGYGYTFGSGTRLTVV.